Sequencing of this T cell receptor beta chain was carried out in a study of blood T cell repertoires in COVID-19. Produced via immunoSEQ multiplex PCR; TCRdb's table is partial and in-frame only. The sample lists about 120,000 clones; around 87% were seen once. Trimming cost V 4 bases and J 13 bases, with 19 bases left between them. The CDR3 has 13 amino acids. Looked up from germline, CDR1 is SGHNT and CDR2 is YYREEE (reference sequence). The sequenced sample was peripheral blood. The rearrangement joins TRBV5-4 to TRBJ2-3; D possibly corresponds to TRBD2 (5 bases). This clonotype was obtained from a woman between 50 and 59 years old with acute or convalescent COVID-19. The CDR3 DNA is TGTGCCAGCAGCCCCCCGACCGGGATCTCCAAGTATTTT. Translation gives CASSPPTGISKYF.